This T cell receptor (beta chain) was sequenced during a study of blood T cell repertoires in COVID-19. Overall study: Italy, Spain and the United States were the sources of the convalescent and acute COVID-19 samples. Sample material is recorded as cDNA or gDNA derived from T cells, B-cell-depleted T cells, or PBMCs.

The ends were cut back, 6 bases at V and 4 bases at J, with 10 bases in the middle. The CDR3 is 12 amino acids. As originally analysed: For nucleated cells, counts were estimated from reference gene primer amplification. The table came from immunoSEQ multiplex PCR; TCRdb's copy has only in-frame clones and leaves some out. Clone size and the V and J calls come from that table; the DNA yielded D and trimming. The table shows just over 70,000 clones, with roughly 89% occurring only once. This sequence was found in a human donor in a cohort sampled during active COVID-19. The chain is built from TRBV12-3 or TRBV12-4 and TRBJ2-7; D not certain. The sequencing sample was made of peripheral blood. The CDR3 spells CASSQDKYEQYF. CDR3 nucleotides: TGTGCCAGCAGCCAAGACAAGTACGAGCAGTACTTC.